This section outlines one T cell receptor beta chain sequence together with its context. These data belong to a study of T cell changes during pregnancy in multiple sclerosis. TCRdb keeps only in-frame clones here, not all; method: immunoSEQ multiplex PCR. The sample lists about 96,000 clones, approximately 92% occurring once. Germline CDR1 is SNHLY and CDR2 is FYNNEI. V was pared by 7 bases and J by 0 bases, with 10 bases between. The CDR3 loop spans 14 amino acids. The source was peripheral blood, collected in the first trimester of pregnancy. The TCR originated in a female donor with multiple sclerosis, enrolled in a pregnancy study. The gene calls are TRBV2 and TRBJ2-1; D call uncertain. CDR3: CASKFRFSYNEQFF. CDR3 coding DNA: TGTGCCAGCAAGTTCCGGTTCTCCTACAATGAGCAGTTCTTC. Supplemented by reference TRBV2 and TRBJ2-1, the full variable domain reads EPEVTQTPSHQVTQMGQEVILRCVPISNHLYFYWYRQILGQKVEFLVSFYNNEISEKSEIFDDQFSVERPDGSNFTLKIRSTKLEDSAMYFCASKFRFSYNEQFFGPGTRLTVL.